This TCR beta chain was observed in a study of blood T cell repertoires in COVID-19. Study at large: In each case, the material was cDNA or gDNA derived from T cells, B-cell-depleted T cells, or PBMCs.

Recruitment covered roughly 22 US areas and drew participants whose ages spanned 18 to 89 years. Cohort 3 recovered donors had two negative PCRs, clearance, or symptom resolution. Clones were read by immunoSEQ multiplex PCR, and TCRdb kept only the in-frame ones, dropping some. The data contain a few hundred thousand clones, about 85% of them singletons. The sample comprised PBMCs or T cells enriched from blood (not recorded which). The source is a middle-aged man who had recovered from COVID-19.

CDR3: CSVDPGGGGYTF. The CDR3 DNA sequence: TGCAGCGTGGACCCAGGGGGCGGTGGCTACACCTTC. The chain couples TRBV29-1 to TRBJ1-2; 8 bases match TRBD1. Germline-derived CDR1 and CDR2 are SQVTM and ANQGSEA. J lost 7 bases, V lost 6 bases, and 7 bases had no gene match. This CDR3 region has 12 residues.